A selection of T cell receptor beta chains follows, all from one sample in a study of glioma-infiltrating T cells after dendritic cell vaccination. Sequencing was performed with immunoSEQ multiplex PCR; in TCRdb, only in-frame clones are kept and a portion is missing. In the table there are over 65,000 clones, about 85% of which are singletons. Here the sequenced sample was blood, taken after dendritic cell vaccination. The origin of the receptors is a human donor with glioblastoma. Both conserved end residues are part of each CDR3. D genes are given only for firm matches. Part of the rows lack a size; the others show once, few, many or a class for expanded clones.

clone_size,d_call,v_call,j_call,cdr3_aa,cdr3_nt
-,TRBD2,TRBV27,TRBJ2-5,CASSPLPTSALETQYF,TGTGCCAGCAGCCCACTCCCGACTAGCGCGTTAGAGACCCAGTACTTC
-,TRBD2,TRBV19,TRBJ2-5,CASSIELAGGLETQYF,TGTGCCAGTAGTATAGAACTAGCGGGGGGGCTGGAGACCCAGTACTTC
-,-,TRBV10-3,TRBJ1-6,CAISEGFGSPLHF,TGTGCCATCAGTGAGGGTTTCGGGTCACCCCTCCACTTT
-,-,TRBV7-6,TRBJ1-4,CASSSQGAADRGKLFF,TGTGCCAGCAGCTCTCAAGGGGCAGCAGATAGAGGAAAACTGTTTTTT
-,TRBD1,TRBV5-1,TRBJ1-1,CASRRQGGSTEAFF,TGCGCCAGCAGGAGACAGGGGGGGTCCACTGAAGCTTTCTTT
-,TRBD1,TRBV15,TRBJ2-7,CATSRDRDRGSYEQYF,TGTGCCACCAGCAGAGATCGGGACAGGGGATCCTACGAGCAGTACTTC
-,TRBD2,TRBV5-4,TRBJ2-5,CASSLRGAGGETQYF,TGTGCCAGCAGCCTCCGAGGAGCGGGGGGGGAGACCCAGTACTTC
-,TRBD1,TRBV25-1,TRBJ1-3,CASSGQGWAGNTIYF,TGTGCCAGCAGTGGACAGGGTTGGGCTGGAAACACCATATATTTT
-,TRBD1,TRBV13,TRBJ2-2,CASSLELSPGQGAAGELFF,TGTGCCAGCAGCTTAGAACTTTCTCCGGGACAGGGGGCGGCCGGGGAGCTGTTTTTT
once,TRBD2,TRBV19,TRBJ2-2,CASIVTGGSTGELFF,TGTGCCAGTATTGTAACGGGAGGCTCAACCGGGGAGCTGTTTTTT
-,-,TRBV15,TRBJ1-5,CATSQITGQPQHF,TGTGCCACCAGCCAGATCACGGGTCAGCCCCAGCATTTT
few,TRBD2,TRBV2,TRBJ2-1,CASSEALGLAGGYEQFF,TGTGCCAGCAGTGAAGCCCTGGGGCTAGCGGGAGGTTATGAGCAGTTCTTC
-,-,TRBV2,TRBJ2-3,CASSLGPDTQYF,TGTGCCAGCAGTCTGGGGCCAGATACGCAGTATTTT
-,TRBD1,TRBV7-2,TRBJ1-1,CASSPRQGGEAFF,TGTGCCAGCAGCCCACGACAGGGGGGTGAAGCTTTCTTT
-,-,TRBV7-3,TRBJ2-3,CASSQSGSTDTQYF,TGTGCCAGCAGCCAATCAGGGAGCACAGATACGCAGTATTTT
-,-,TRBV19,TRBJ1-6,CASSIQQGGNSPLHF,TGTGCCAGTAGTATTCAACAGGGTGGGAATTCACCCCTCCACTTT